The count of the clone carrying this T cell receptor (beta chain) is one. The data belong to a study of blood T cell repertoires in COVID-19. Across the study: Samples of COVID-19 (acute and convalescent) were obtained from the United States, Italy and Spain. The analysed material was cDNA or gDNA that came from T cells, B-cell-depleted T cells, or PBMCs.

In the source study's methods: Reference gene primer amplification gave estimated nucleated cell counts. The assay was immunoSEQ multiplex PCR, and TCRdb's table has in-frame clones only and misses some. Clone size and V and J calls were adopted from that table, with D and trimming inferred from the DNA. Found here are some 250,000 clones, approximately 90% of them singletons; the top ten hold more than 6%. In germline, CDR1 is SGHRS, CDR2 YFSETQ. The CDR3 contains 15 residues. Between the trimmed V and J ends, which lost 0 bases and 0 bases, there was a span of 7 bases. The clonotype comes from a man aged 55 to 70 who had recovered from COVID-19. Sample: peripheral blood. V usage is TRBV5-1 and J usage is TRBJ2-1; no clear D. The DNA of the CDR3 is TGCGCCAGCAGCTTGGGTGTTAGCTCCTACAATGAGCAGTTCTTC. It translates to CASSLGVSSYNEQFF. The variable domain in full, completed from reference TRBV5-1 and TRBJ2-1, reads KAGVTQTPRYLIKTRGQQVTLSCSPISGHRSVSWYQQTPGQGLQFLFEYFSETQRNKGNFPGRFSGRQFSNSRSEMNVSTLELGDSALYLCASSLGVSSYNEQFFGPGTRLTVL.